This TCR beta chain was recovered during a study of T cell responses to AZD1222 COVID-19 vaccine. Study findings and constraints: Donors were chiefly white British, with a greater number of females, and clonal diversity was perhaps underestimated. Rises in breadth and depth of Spike-specific TCRs came after two AZD1222 doses. At baseline, just five to seven AZD1222 recipients tested seropositive.

Germline CDR1 LNHDA, CDR2 SQIVND (reference sequence). The ends were cut back, 8 bases at V and 5 bases at J, with 15 bases in the middle. The CDR3 sequence is 13 residues long. The assay was immunoSEQ multiplex PCR, and TCRdb's table has in-frame clones only and misses some. This table has 150,000 to 200,000 clones, approximately 90% appearing once. A remark on this clone: Its antigen is not identified.

The receptor was isolated from an adult who received the AZD1222 COVID-19 vaccine. Sequencing was performed on peripheral blood, taken 28 days after the second AZD1222 dose. This chain links TRBV19 with TRBJ2-5, with a possible D match to TRBD2 (6 bases). The CDR3 region is CASGRGGVETQYF. CDR3 coding DNA: TGTGCCAGTGGTCGGGGCGGGGTGGAGACCCAGTACTTC. Based on the CDR3 plus reference TRBV19 and TRBJ2-5, the full variable domain is DGGITQSPKYLFRKEGQNVTLSCEQNLNHDAMYWYRQDPGQGLRLIYYSQIVNDFQKGDIAEGYSVSREKKESFPLTVTSAQKNPTAFYLCASGRGGVETQYFGPGTRLLVL.